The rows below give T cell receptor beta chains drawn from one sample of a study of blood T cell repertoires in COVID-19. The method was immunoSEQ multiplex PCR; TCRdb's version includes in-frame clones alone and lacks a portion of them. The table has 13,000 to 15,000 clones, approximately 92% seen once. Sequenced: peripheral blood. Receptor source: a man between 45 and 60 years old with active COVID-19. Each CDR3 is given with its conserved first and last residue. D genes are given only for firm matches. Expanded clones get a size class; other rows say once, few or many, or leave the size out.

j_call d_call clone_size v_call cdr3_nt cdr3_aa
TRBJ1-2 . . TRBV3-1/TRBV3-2 TGTGCCAGCAGCCCTCGCCGCAGCGGAAAATCCTATGGCTACACCTTC CASSPRRSGKSYGYTF
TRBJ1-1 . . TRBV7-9 TGTGCCAGCAGCTTAGGGGGCGGAACTGAAGCTTTCTTT CASSLGGGTEAFF
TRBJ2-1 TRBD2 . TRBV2 TGTGCCAGCAGGAGACTAGCGGGAGTCGGGGGCAATGAGCAGTTCTTC CASRRLAGVGGNEQFF
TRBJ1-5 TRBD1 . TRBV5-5 TGTGCCAGCAGTTGGGGACAGGGAGAGGGACAGCCCCAGCATTTT CASSWGQGEGQPQHF
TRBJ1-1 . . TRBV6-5 TGTGCCAGCAGTTACGCGGAAATGCGGGTAGCTTTCTTT CASSYAEMRVAFF
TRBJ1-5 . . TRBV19 TGTGCCAGTAGTATCCCACAGGTAGGAAATCAGCCCCAGCATTTT CASSIPQVGNQPQHF
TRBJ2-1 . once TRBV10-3 TGTGCCATCAGTGAGTCGACTAACAGGGTTTATGAGCAGTTCTTC CAISESTNRVYEQFF
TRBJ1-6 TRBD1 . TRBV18 TGTGCCAGCTCATCCGTCGGGACAGAGTTTTCACCCCTCCACTTT CASSSVGTEFSPLHF
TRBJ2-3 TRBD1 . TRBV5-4 TGTGCCAGCAGATTCAGGGGGCAGCTAACAGATACGCAGTATTTT CASRFRGQLTDTQYF
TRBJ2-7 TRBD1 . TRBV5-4 TGTGCCAGCAGCTCCAGGACAGGACCCTGGGAGCAGTACTTC CASSSRTGPWEQYF
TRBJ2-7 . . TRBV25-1 TGTGCCAGCAGTGAATATGAAGCCCCCCTCTCGAGCTCCTACGAGCAGTACTTC CASSEYEAPLSSSYEQYF
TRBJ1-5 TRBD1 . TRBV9 TGTGCCAGCAGCCCCGGGACAGGGGGTTCAGGCAATCAGCCCCAGCATTTT CASSPGTGGSGNQPQHF
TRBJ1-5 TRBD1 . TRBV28 TGTGCCAGCAGGCCGGGACAGGGGAATCAGCCCCAGCATTTT CASRPGQGNQPQHF
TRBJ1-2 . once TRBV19 TGTGCCAGTAGTATAGAAACTAAAGGCCTGTATGGCTACACCTTC CASSIETKGLYGYTF
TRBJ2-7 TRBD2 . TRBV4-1 TGCGCCAGCAGCCAAGATAAAAGCGGGAGGGAATACGAGCAGTACTTC CASSQDKSGREYEQYF
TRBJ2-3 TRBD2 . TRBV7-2 TGTGCCAGCAGCCTCCATGCCGGGAGGGGGACAGATACGCAGTATTTT CASSLHAGRGTDTQYF
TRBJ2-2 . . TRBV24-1 TGTGCCACCAGTGATTCGGGACTGGGGGCCGGGGAGCTGTTTTTT CATSDSGLGAGELFF
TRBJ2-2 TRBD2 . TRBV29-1 TGCAGCGCTAGCGGGAGTAGGGTAGGCACCGGGGAGCTGTTTTTT CSASGSRVGTGELFF
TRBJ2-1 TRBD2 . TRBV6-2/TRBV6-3 TGTGCCAGCAGTGACCCCCCGGGAGAGGGAGCGGGAGTGGGCAATGAGCAGTTCTTC CASSDPPGEGAGVGNEQFF
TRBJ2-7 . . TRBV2 TGTGCCAGCAGTGAGAGGCAGGGGATTCCCTACGAGCAGTACTTC CASSERQGIPYEQYF
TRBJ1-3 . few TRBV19 TGTGCCAGTAGGGGCCAGGCCTCCTCTGGAAACACCATATATTTT CASRGQASSGNTIYF
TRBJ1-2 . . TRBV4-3 TGCGCCAGCAGCCAAGATAACAGTAACCGGGGCTACACCTTC CASSQDNSNRGYTF
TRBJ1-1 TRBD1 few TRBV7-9 TGTGCCAGCAGCTCCGAGGGGACAGGGGGAAAAGCTTTCTTT CASSSEGTGGKAFF
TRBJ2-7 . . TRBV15 TGTGCCACCAGCAGAGACAGGTCTTCCTACGAGCAGTACTTC CATSRDRSSYEQYF